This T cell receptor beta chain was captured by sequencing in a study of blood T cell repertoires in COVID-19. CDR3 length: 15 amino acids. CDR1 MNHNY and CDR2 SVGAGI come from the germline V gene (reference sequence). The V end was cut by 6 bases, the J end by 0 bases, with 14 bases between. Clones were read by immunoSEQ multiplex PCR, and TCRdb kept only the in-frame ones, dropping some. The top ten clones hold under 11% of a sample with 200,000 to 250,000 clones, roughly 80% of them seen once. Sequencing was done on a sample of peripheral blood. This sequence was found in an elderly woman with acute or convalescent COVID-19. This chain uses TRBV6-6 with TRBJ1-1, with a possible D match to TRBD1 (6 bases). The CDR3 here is CASRLGQSMNTEAFF. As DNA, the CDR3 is TGTGCCAGCAGACTAGGACAGAGCATGAACACTGAAGCTTTCTTT.